This TCR beta chain was sequenced in a study of OX40 agonist ivuxolimab in advanced cancers. For the study at large: Patients with hepatocellular carcinoma, melanoma, renal cell or head and neck cancer made up the dose-escalation patients. Those enrolled were roughly 85% male, with a mean age of 60 years and ages from roughly 20 to 85. Study-wide results and caveats: The mean number of expanded clones was higher in CD8+ T cells than in CD4+.

The CDR3 spans 16 residues. In germline, CDR1 is ENHRY, CDR2 SYGVKD. Trimming removed 0 bases from V and 6 bases from J; junction bases left unmatched: 4. Turning to this clone: Its antigen is not known.

Profiling relied on immunoSEQ multiplex PCR, and the TCRdb table lists in-frame clones only, not all of them. The sample lists about 94,000 clones, roughly nine tenths occurring once. Sequenced here: CD4+ or CD8+ T cells sorted from blood, sampled in a trial of the OX40 agonist ivuxolimab. The source is an adult with an advanced solid tumor such as melanoma, head and neck, liver or kidney cancer. This chain connects TRBV10-3 to TRBJ2-1; TRBD1 agrees at 11 bases. CDR3 in amino acids: CAISESLDRGLNEQFF. CDR3 DNA sequence: TGTGCCATCAGTGAGTCCTTGGACAGGGGGCTCAATGAGCAGTTCTTC.